The 26 T cell receptor beta chains below come from one sample, sequenced in a study of T cells in Graves' hyperthyroidism and ophthalmopathy. The TCR beta CDR3 regions underwent amplification using RNA transcripts as the source. The HTBI primer set served for first-round RT-PCR of the TCR CDR3. Using its own MiXCR run on the multiplex PCR reads, TCRdb lists one record per CDR3 protein. The repertoire has more than 500,000 distinct CDR3 sequences, around 42% of them found once; the top ten carry around 19%. Sequencing used peripheral blood or thyroid tissue (not recorded which). The receptors stem from an adult woman with Graves' disease, either hyperthyroidism or ophthalmopathy (not recorded which).

This clonotype was detected only once. The rearrangement joins TRBV10-2 to TRBJ2-7, with 7 bases aligning to TRBD1. CDR1 is WSHSY, CDR2 SAAADI, per germline. J gave up 3 bases and V 0 bases, and 2 bases lay outside the gene matches. The CDR3 has 14 amino acids. For the CDR3, the DNA is TGCGCCAGCAGTGAGTCTTGGGACAGCTACGAGCAGTACTTC. This codes for CASSESWDSYEQYF.

This clonotype was counted ten times or more. This rearrangement joins TRBV28 to TRBJ1-5; 7 bases are a match to TRBD1. Trimming removed 6 bases from V and 3 bases from J; junction bases left unmatched: 5. The CDR3 runs 14 residues. The germline CDR1 and CDR2 sequences are MDHEN and SYDVKM. The CDR3 DNA follows: TGTGCCAGCAGCCTAGGACAGGACAATCAGCCCCAGCATTTT. Its protein product is CASSLGQDNQPQHF. Complete variable domain (other parts from reference TRBV28 and TRBJ1-5): DVKVTQSSRYLVKRTGEKVFLECVQDMDHENMFWYRQDPGLGLRLIYFSYDVKMKEKGDIPEGYSVSREKKERFSLILESASTNQTSMYLCASSLGQDNQPQHFGDGTRLSIL.

The chain recombines TRBV7-9 with TRBJ1-6, with a tentative D call TRBD1 (5 bases). Germline lookup yields CDR1 SEHNR and CDR2 FQNEAQ (reference sequence). Trimming cost V 3 bases and J 5 bases, with 17 bases left between them. The CDR3 is made up of 17 amino acids. The CDR3 DNA sequence: TGTGCCAGCAGCTTCCCGGGACTAGCGGGGAATAATTCACCCCTCCACTTT. Translating gives CASSFPGLAGNNSPLHF.

This clonotype has a handful of counts. The chain is built from TRBV29-1 and TRBJ2-5, with D perhaps assigned TRBD1 or TRBD2 (5 bases each). In germline, CDR1 is SQVTM, CDR2 ANQGSEA. The length of the CDR3 is 13 residues. The V gene lost 6 bases and the J gene lost 11 bases, with 22 bases spanning the gap. The CDR3 coding sequence is TGCAGCGTGGAACCGGGACGGTCTGGGGAGCAGTACTTC. Encoded protein: CSVEPGRSGEQYF.

The gene calls are TRBV7-3 and TRBJ2-5, with D possibly TRBD1 on 5 matching bases. Trimming pared 8 bases from V and 6 bases from J, leaving 19 bases between. Germline-derived CDR1 and CDR2 are SGHTA and FQGTGA. CDR3 size: 14 residues. This CDR3 is CASSPPYQGKTQYF. In DNA form, the CDR3 reads TGTGCCAGCTCACCACCGTATCAGGGAAAGACCCAGTACTTC.

This rearrangement joins TRBV29-1 to TRBJ2-7, with D unclear. V dropped 6 bases and J dropped 2 bases, with 17 bases sitting between them. Germline V gene sequence: CDR1 SQVTM, CDR2 ANQGSEA. The CDR3 consists of 14 residues. CDR3 region: CSVQAGLEAYEQYF. CDR3 bases: TGCAGCGTCCAGGCCGGGTTAGAGGCCTACGAGCAGTACTTC.

The rearrangement uses TRBV12-5 and TRBJ1-2; D is possibly TRBD1 (5 bases). The germline gives CDR1 LGHNT, CDR2 FRNRAP. Trimming stripped 2 bases from V and 6 bases from J, with 25 bases between. There are 18 residues in the CDR3. CDR3: CASGLLSGPRDRVDGYTF. The CDR3 region has the DNA TGTGCTAGTGGTTTGTTATCGGGGCCCCGGGACCGCGTTGATGGCTACACCTTC.

The rearrangement joins TRBV10-3 to TRBJ1-5; no reliable D call. Per the germline V gene, CDR1 is ENHRY and CDR2 is SYGVKD. Trimming removed 4 bases from V and 5 bases from J, with 6 bases in between. CDR3 length: 12 amino acids. In DNA form, the CDR3 reads TGTGCCATCAGTGGGTCCGATCAGCCCCAGCATTTT. This encodes CAISGSDQPQHF.

The chain is built from TRBV5-1 and TRBJ1-3; the D gene is possibly TRBD1 (5 bases). The germline V gene encodes CDR1 SGHRS and CDR2 YFSETQ. The V end was cut by 4 bases, the J end by 0 bases, with 14 bases between. The CDR3 spans 16 residues. The CDR3 region has the DNA TGCGCCAGCAGCGCAGACAGCCAGAGCTCTGGAAACACCATATATTTT. It is translated as CASSADSQSSGNTIYF.

The chain's CDR3 is CASIRGTDSVFF. The CDR3 DNA is TGTGCCAGCATACGGGGGACAGACAGTGTTTTCTTC. V and J are TRBV2 and TRBJ2-1; D possibly corresponds to TRBD1 (7 bases). This CDR3 spans 12 amino acids. Between the trimmed V and J ends, which lost 7 bases and 16 bases, there was a span of 20 bases. Germline assignment: CDR1 SNHLY and CDR2 FYNNEI. The full variable domain, with the rest looked up from reference TRBV2 and TRBJ2-1, is EPEVTQTPSHQVTQMGQEVILRCVPISNHLYFYWYRQILGQKVEFLVSFYNNEISEKSEIFDDQFSVERPDGSNFTLKIRSTKLEDSAMYFCASIRGTDSVFFGPGTRLTVL.

Comments on this clonotype: No conserved phenylalanine or tryptophan ends this CDR3, so it is likely a read error. The DNA is omitted, as the CDR3 cannot be located on it reliably, and the CDR3 follows TCRdb's listing. The chain carries TRBV20-1 and TRBJ1-5. Counting both end residues, the CDR3 totals 16 amino acids. CDR1 is DFQATT and CDR2 is SNEGSKA in the germline V gene (reference sequence). CDR3: CSASSAELHSNQPQLQ.

This chain uses TRBV9 with TRBJ2-7; 7 bases agree with TRBD1. The CDR3 totals 13 residues. The V and J ends lost 3 bases and 6 bases, in that order; junction bases with no gene match: 6. Germline V gene sequence: CDR1 SGDLS, CDR2 YYNGEE. Here the CDR3 reads CASSEGDRAEQYF. The CDR3 coding sequence is TGTGCCAGCAGCGAGGGGGACAGAGCCGAGCAGTACTTC.

Ten or more counts support this clonotype. V usage is TRBV7-9 and J usage is TRBJ2-7, with 7 bases fitting TRBD2. CDR3 length: 14 amino acids. The V gene's germline CDR1 is SEHNR and CDR2 FQNEAQ (reference sequence). Unmatched junction bases numbered 12, after V lost 10 bases and J lost 3 bases. The CDR3 protein is CAIAAGEGYYEQYF. The CDR3, as DNA: TGTGCCATAGCAGCCGGGGAGGGCTACTACGAGCAGTACTTC.

This rearrangement joins TRBV10-3 to TRBJ1-2; a weak D match, TRBD1 (6 bases). Germline values: CDR1 ENHRY, CDR2 SYGVKD. The CDR3 is 15 residues long. The V end lost 4 bases, the J end lost 7 bases, and 19 bases lay between the germline ends. This CDR3 is CAISAIDRTGLGYTF. The CDR3 DNA follows: TGTGCCATCAGTGCTATAGACAGGACCGGGCTTGGCTACACCTTC.

The chain carries TRBV7-9 and TRBJ2-7, with 7 bases aligning to TRBD2. The CDR3 runs to 14 residues. V lost 5 bases to trimming and J lost 7 bases; unmatched junction nucleotides: 11. Looked up from germline, CDR1 is SEHNR and CDR2 is FQNEAQ (reference sequence). This CDR3 is CASSHKAGFGEQYF. CDR3 sequence (DNA): TGTGCCAGCAGCCATAAAGCGGGGTTCGGAGAGCAGTACTTC. The complete variable domain, with remaining parts taken from reference TRBV7-9 and TRBJ2-7, reads DTGVSQNPRHKITKRGQNVTFRCDPISEHNRLYWYRQTLGQGPEFLTYFQNEAQLEKSRLLSDRFSAERPKGSFSTLEIQRTEQGDSAMYLCASSHKAGFGEQYFGPGTRLTVT.

Notes on this clonotype: A clone one base away is much larger, so this may be a read error. This rearrangement joins TRBV7-9 to TRBJ1-2; 8 bases map to TRBD1. Trimming removed 0 bases from V and 4 bases from J; junction bases left unmatched: 4. The CDR3 loop spans 15 amino acids. Germline values: CDR1 SEHNR, CDR2 FQNEAQ (reference sequence). CDR3 amino acids: CASSLALRGPYGYTF. CDR3 nucleotides: TGTGCCAGCAGCTTAGCTCTCAGGGGGCCCTATGGCTACACCTTC.

This clonotype turned up a few times. The J gene is TRBJ2-3, the V gene TRBV10-3; 9 bases line up with TRBD2. This CDR3 has 12 amino acids. Trimming at V came to 8 bases and at J to 8 bases, leaving 5 bases not matched to a gene. The germline gives CDR1 ENHRY, CDR2 SYGVKD. Here the CDR3 DNA reads TGTGCCATCCAGCGGGAGGAGGGTACGCAGTATTTT. As protein: CAIQREEGTQYF.

Comments on this clonotype: Its ends do not fully match the called genes, so a read error is possible. The CDR3 sequence: CASSEEGGQFVVF. Here the CDR3 DNA reads TGTGCCAGCAGTGAAGAGGGGGGCCAGTTCGTGGTTTTT. The gene calls are TRBV2 and TRBJ1-4, with TRBD1 as a possible D gene (6 bases). The V gene's germline CDR1 is SNHLY and CDR2 FYNNEI. The CDR3 totals 13 residues.

The rearrangement uses TRBV15 and TRBJ1-2; D not resolved. From germline, CDR1 is LNHNV and CDR2 YYDKDF (reference sequence). The CDR3 runs 14 residues. Trimming shortened V by 0 bases and J by 1 base, and 6 bases separated the two germline ends. CDR3 residues: CATSRDSNNYGYTF. The CDR3 DNA sequence: TGTGCCACCAGCAGAGATTCTAATAACTATGGCTACACCTTC.

This clonotype was seen only a few times. The chain has TRBV6-2 or TRBV6-3 and TRBJ1-5, with D maybe TRBD1 (6 bases). The germline V and J ends were trimmed by 7 bases and 0 bases, with 13 bases remaining between them. The germline V gene has CDR1 MNHEY and CDR2 SVGEGT. This CDR3 has 15 amino acids. The CDR3 nucleotides read TGTGCCAGCACCGATTTGGACAGTAGCAATCAGCCCCAGCATTTT. It translates to CASTDLDSSNQPQHF.

To note about this clonotype: Germline is not matched at one junction end, which may reflect a read error. This sequence joins TRBV12-3 or TRBV12-4 and TRBJ1-2; maybe TRBD1 (6 bases). The CDR3 has 16 residues. The CDR3 DNA reads as TGTGCCAGCAGCTTAGCCGGGACACTTCTCAACTATGGCCACACCTTC. Its translation: CASSLAGTLLNYGHTF.

This clonotype was seen a single time. The chain couples TRBV15 to TRBJ1-2; 8 positions match TRBD1. The CDR3 is made up of 18 amino acids. Trimming took 0 bases from V and 4 from J; bases not matched to a gene: 13. Germline V CDR1 and CDR2: LNHNV, YYDKDF (reference sequence). This CDR3 reads CATSRDSGQGTARYGYTF. DNA for the CDR3: TGTGCCACCAGCAGAGATAGCGGACAGGGCACAGCCCGCTATGGCTACACCTTC.

Ten or more counts support this clonotype. The chain carries TRBV19 and TRBJ2-7; maybe TRBD2 (6 bases). Trimming stripped 3 bases from V and 8 bases from J, with 11 bases between. Germline loops: CDR1 LNHDA, CDR2 SQIVND (reference sequence). The CDR3 extends over 12 amino acids. The CDR3 here is CASSMVAGQQYF. CDR3 coding DNA: TGTGCCAGTAGTATGGTCGCGGGACAGCAGTACTTC.

About this clonotype itself: A much more abundant neighbour one base away suggests this may be a read error. The V call is TRBV12-3 or TRBV12-4, the J call TRBJ2-7; 7 bases map to TRBD2. J was trimmed by 12 bases and V by 6 bases; bases with no gene match: 14. This CDR3 region has 13 residues. As DNA, the CDR3 is TGTGCCAGCAGATCCGGACTAGTGGGGACCAGGTACTTC. Translating it yields CASRSGLVGTRYF.

This sequence joins TRBV29-1 and TRBJ2-3, with D tentatively TRBD2 (5 bases). The CDR3 loop spans 14 amino acids. The V and J ends lost 3 bases and 2 bases respectively, with 12 bases between them. Germline CDR1 and CDR2: SQVTM and ANQGSEA. CDR3 sequence: CSVDERLYTDTQYF. In nucleotides, the CDR3 is TGCAGCGTTGATGAGCGGTTATACACAGATACGCAGTATTTT.

This chain joins TRBV7-3 and TRBJ1-1; no clear D gene. CDR1 SGHTA and CDR2 FQGTGA come from the germline V gene. The CDR3 length is 14 residues. Trimming took 0 bases from V and 8 from J, leaving 13 bases between them. The CDR3 DNA sequence: TGTGCCAGCAGCTTAACGGCAGGAGAGAACGAAGCTTTCTTT. It is translated as CASSLTAGENEAFF.